This paragraph reports one T cell receptor beta chain. The antigen remains undetermined. A read error may produce the germline difference seen at one junction end. Germline V gene lookup returns CDR1 DFQATT and CDR2 SNEGSKA (reference sequence). The CDR3 spans 15 residues. The data belong to a study of blood T cells in healthy people across ages. Study findings and constraints: Diversity figures derived from one million T cells were judged to underestimate the true value.

A J-beta primer mix and a sample-barcoded 5' primer were used in a second PCR of roughly 7 to 12 cycles. MiXCR was run by TCRdb on the 5' RACE reads, yielding one entry per CDR3 protein. The table records roughly 1.5 million distinct CDR3 sequences, approximately 42% of them present only once. This chain uses TRBV20-1 with TRBJ2-1; TRBD2 aligns across 9 bases. The source of this sequence is a woman aged 18-29 years in good health. Source material: blood. The CDR3 sequence is CGARDPSGAYNEQFF. CDR3 nucleotide sequence: TGCGGTGCTAGAGATCCTAGCGGGGCCTACAATGAGCAGTTCTTC.